Listed below are T cell receptor beta chains from one sample, sequenced in a study of control samples from healthy donors and cancer patients. Method: immunoSEQ multiplex PCR; TCRdb's copy keeps in-frame clones and lacks some. Here the sample spans roughly 120,000 clones, about 95% being singletons. Sequenced material: blood. All receptors derive from a man under 40 in good health. Each CDR3 is given with its conserved first and last residue. Fields, in order: J gene, clone size, D gene, V gene, CDR3 protein, CDR3 DNA. D genes are given only for firm matches. Size is stated for part of the rows, as once, few or many counts, or as a class when the clone is expanded.

j_gene: TRBJ1-2
abundance: -
d_gene: -
v_gene: TRBV3-1/TRBV3-2
CDR3aa: CASSQVGGTGYTF
CDR3nt: TGTGCCAGCAGCCAAGTGGGGGGGACTGGCTACACCTTC

j_gene: TRBJ2-3
abundance: -
d_gene: -
v_gene: TRBV27
CDR3aa: CASSFGLQADTQYF
CDR3nt: TGTGCCAGCAGTTTTGGGCTCCAGGCAGATACGCAGTATTTT

j_gene: TRBJ2-7
abundance: -
d_gene: TRBD2
v_gene: TRBV5-6
CDR3aa: CASSSILAGGPHEQYF
CDR3nt: TGTGCCAGCAGCTCAATCCTAGCGGGGGGGCCCCACGAGCAGTACTTC

j_gene: TRBJ2-1
abundance: -
d_gene: -
v_gene: TRBV19
CDR3aa: CASRSPGRVAYNEQFF
CDR3nt: TGTGCCAGTCGGTCCCCGGGTAGAGTAGCCTACAATGAGCAGTTCTTC

j_gene: TRBJ1-6
abundance: -
d_gene: -
v_gene: TRBV30
CDR3aa: CAWKGNRVGNSPLHF
CDR3nt: TGTGCCTGGAAAGGCAATAGGGTGGGGAATTCACCCCTCCACTTT

j_gene: TRBJ1-4
abundance: -
d_gene: TRBD1
v_gene: TRBV7-9
CDR3aa: CASSLRTGGEKLFF
CDR3nt: TGTGCCAGCAGCTTACGGACAGGGGGTGAAAAACTGTTTTTT

j_gene: TRBJ1-5
abundance: -
d_gene: TRBD1
v_gene: TRBV27
CDR3aa: CASSDRVSNQPQHF
CDR3nt: TGTGCCAGCTCGGACAGGGTGTCAAATCAGCCCCAGCATTTT

j_gene: TRBJ1-6
abundance: -
d_gene: -
v_gene: TRBV11-2
CDR3aa: CASSFSYRSGGSPLHF
CDR3nt: TGTGCCAGCAGCTTCAGCTACAGGTCCGGTGGGTCACCCCTCCACTTT

j_gene: TRBJ1-1
abundance: -
d_gene: -
v_gene: TRBV18
CDR3aa: CASSPGMNTEAFF
CDR3nt: TGTGCCAGCTCACCCGGAATGAACACTGAAGCTTTCTTT

j_gene: TRBJ2-5
abundance: -
d_gene: TRBD2
v_gene: TRBV28
CDR3aa: CASRQGRGALPETQYF
CDR3nt: TGTGCCAGCAGACAAGGGCGGGGGGCGCTCCCAGAGACCCAGTACTTC

j_gene: TRBJ1-1
abundance: -
d_gene: -
v_gene: TRBV27
CDR3aa: CASSEGLRRTEAFF
CDR3nt: TGTGCCAGCAGTGAGGGGCTTCGAAGAACTGAAGCTTTCTTT

j_gene: TRBJ2-6
abundance: -
d_gene: TRBD1
v_gene: TRBV30
CDR3aa: CAWNVRQGAPGANVLTF
CDR3nt: TGTGCCTGGAACGTGAGACAGGGGGCGCCTGGGGCCAACGTCCTGACTTTC

j_gene: TRBJ1-2
abundance: -
d_gene: -
v_gene: TRBV25-1
CDR3aa: CASSDPPPETGGYTF
CDR3nt: TGTGCCAGCAGTGACCCCCCACCAGAGACGGGTGGCTACACCTTC

j_gene: TRBJ1-5
abundance: -
d_gene: -
v_gene: TRBV15
CDR3aa: CATSSNRVFQPQHF
CDR3nt: TGTGCCACCAGCAGTAACAGGGTTTTTCAGCCCCAGCATTTT

j_gene: TRBJ1-4
abundance: -
d_gene: -
v_gene: TRBV2
CDR3aa: CASSSLWGATNEKLFF
CDR3nt: TGTGCCAGCAGTTCGTTATGGGGTGCCACTAATGAAAAACTGTTTTTT

j_gene: TRBJ2-5
abundance: -
d_gene: -
v_gene: TRBV2
CDR3aa: CASSEGVQETQYF
CDR3nt: TGTGCCAGCAGTGAAGGGGTTCAGGAGACCCAGTACTTC

j_gene: TRBJ1-1
abundance: -
d_gene: -
v_gene: TRBV12-5
CDR3aa: CASGLLGPAAFF
CDR3nt: TGTGCTAGTGGTTTGTTAGGCCCAGCGGCTTTCTTT

j_gene: TRBJ2-1
abundance: -
d_gene: TRBD1
v_gene: TRBV19
CDR3aa: CASSRARTGGSYNEQFF
CDR3nt: TGTGCCAGTAGTAGAGCCCGGACAGGGGGATCCTACAATGAGCAGTTCTTC

j_gene: TRBJ1-2
abundance: -
d_gene: -
v_gene: TRBV7-2
CDR3aa: CASRSREAGNYGYTF
CDR3nt: TGTGCCAGCAGAAGTCGCGAGGCAGGGAACTATGGCTACACCTTC

j_gene: TRBJ2-2
abundance: once
d_gene: TRBD1
v_gene: TRBV9
CDR3aa: CASSATRQGDRGELFF
CDR3nt: TGTGCCAGCAGCGCCACGAGACAGGGGGACCGCGGGGAGCTGTTTTTT

j_gene: TRBJ1-1
abundance: -
d_gene: -
v_gene: TRBV6-5
CDR3aa: CASSYRGLEAFF
CDR3nt: TGTGCCAGCAGTTACCGGGGGCTTGAAGCTTTCTTT

j_gene: TRBJ1-1
abundance: -
d_gene: -
v_gene: TRBV7-9
CDR3aa: CASSLVAGIPEAFF
CDR3nt: TGTGCCAGCAGCTTAGTCGCTGGTATCCCTGAAGCTTTCTTT

j_gene: TRBJ2-5
abundance: -
d_gene: TRBD2
v_gene: TRBV3-1/TRBV3-2
CDR3aa: CASSPSAGVGETQYF
CDR3nt: TGTGCCAGCAGCCCTTCTGCGGGGGTAGGGGAGACCCAGTACTTC

j_gene: TRBJ2-5
abundance: -
d_gene: TRBD1
v_gene: TRBV19
CDR3aa: CASSIGDRGETQYF
CDR3nt: TGTGCCAGTAGTATAGGCGACAGGGGAGAGACCCAGTACTTC

j_gene: TRBJ2-7
abundance: -
d_gene: -
v_gene: TRBV10-2
CDR3aa: CASSLDGNEQYF
CDR3nt: TGCGCCAGCAGTTTAGACGGAAACGAGCAGTACTTC

j_gene: TRBJ1-3
abundance: -
d_gene: -
v_gene: TRBV7-8
CDR3aa: CASSQPGDTSGNTIYF
CDR3nt: TGTGCCAGCAGCCAGCCGGGGGACACCTCTGGAAACACCATATATTTT

j_gene: TRBJ1-2
abundance: -
d_gene: TRBD1
v_gene: TRBV29-1
CDR3aa: CSAGDSLNYGYTF
CDR3nt: TGCAGCGCCGGGGACAGCCTAAACTATGGCTACACCTTC

j_gene: TRBJ2-7
abundance: -
d_gene: -
v_gene: TRBV2
CDR3aa: CASSLRDEQYF
CDR3nt: TGTGCCAGCAGCCTCCGGGACGAGCAGTACTTC

j_gene: TRBJ1-4
abundance: -
d_gene: -
v_gene: TRBV5-1
CDR3aa: CASSSGGRGPYEKLFF
CDR3nt: TGCGCCAGCAGCTCTGGTGGCAGGGGCCCCTATGAAAAACTGTTTTTT

j_gene: TRBJ1-2
abundance: -
d_gene: -
v_gene: TRBV19
CDR3aa: CASSGGLEDRVGYTF
CDR3nt: TGTGCCAGTAGTGGGGGGTTAGAGGATCGTGTTGGCTACACCTTC

j_gene: TRBJ1-5
abundance: -
d_gene: -
v_gene: TRBV19
CDR3aa: CASSYRDSNQPQHF
CDR3nt: TGTGCCAGTAGTTACAGGGACAGCAATCAGCCCCAGCATTTT

j_gene: TRBJ2-1
abundance: -
d_gene: -
v_gene: TRBV4-1
CDR3aa: CASSLGRVESSYNEQFF
CDR3nt: TGCGCCAGCAGCCTCGGCCGGGTCGAGTCCTCCTACAATGAGCAGTTCTTC

j_gene: TRBJ2-7
abundance: -
d_gene: -
v_gene: TRBV6-5
CDR3aa: CASSYSGGGQYF
CDR3nt: TGTGCCAGCAGTTACTCGGGGGGAGGGCAGTACTTC

j_gene: TRBJ2-1
abundance: once
d_gene: -
v_gene: TRBV27
CDR3aa: CASRGSFTGTRSVDNEQFF
CDR3nt: TGTGCCAGCAGGGGGTCATTTACAGGGACAAGATCGGTGGACAATGAGCAGTTCTTC

j_gene: TRBJ2-5
abundance: -
d_gene: -
v_gene: TRBV6-2/TRBV6-3
CDR3aa: CASSTPWRGVPFGETQYF
CDR3nt: TGTGCCAGCAGTACCCCGTGGAGGGGGGTACCGTTCGGGGAGACCCAGTACTTC

j_gene: TRBJ1-4
abundance: -
d_gene: TRBD1
v_gene: TRBV19
CDR3aa: CASLDRASEKLFF
CDR3nt: TGTGCCAGTCTAGACAGGGCAAGTGAAAAACTGTTTTTT

j_gene: TRBJ1-2
abundance: -
d_gene: -
v_gene: TRBV18
CDR3aa: CASSPLENIANYGYTF
CDR3nt: TGTGCCAGCTCACCACTTGAGAACATAGCTAACTATGGCTACACCTTC

j_gene: TRBJ2-1
abundance: -
d_gene: TRBD2
v_gene: TRBV6-2/TRBV6-3
CDR3aa: CASSYSKGLAGAHNEQFF
CDR3nt: TGTGCCAGCAGTTACTCGAAGGGACTAGCGGGGGCTCACAATGAGCAGTTCTTC

j_gene: TRBJ2-2
abundance: -
d_gene: TRBD2
v_gene: TRBV11-2
CDR3aa: CASSPLGLADTGELFF
CDR3nt: TGTGCCAGCAGCCCGCTAGGACTAGCGGACACCGGGGAGCTGTTTTTT

j_gene: TRBJ2-5
abundance: -
d_gene: TRBD2
v_gene: TRBV7-3
CDR3aa: CASSLNPPRGGLLETQYF
CDR3nt: TGTGCCAGCAGCTTAAACCCCCCCCGGGGGGGCCTTTTAGAGACCCAGTACTTC

j_gene: TRBJ2-3
abundance: -
d_gene: -
v_gene: TRBV4-3
CDR3aa: CASSQGSTDGTDTQYF
CDR3nt: TGCGCCAGCAGCCAAGGTAGCACGGACGGGACAGATACGCAGTATTTT

j_gene: TRBJ1-1
abundance: -
d_gene: TRBD1
v_gene: TRBV11-2
CDR3aa: CASSPTQTGGEAFF
CDR3nt: TGTGCCAGCAGCCCAACTCAGACAGGGGGGGAAGCTTTCTTT

j_gene: TRBJ1-6
abundance: -
d_gene: TRBD1
v_gene: TRBV30
CDR3aa: CAWSPGQGSSPLHF
CDR3nt: TGTGCCTGGAGCCCCGGACAGGGCTCTTCGCCCCTCCACTTT

j_gene: TRBJ1-1
abundance: -
d_gene: TRBD1
v_gene: TRBV6-5
CDR3aa: CASTRQGNTEAFF
CDR3nt: TGTGCCAGCACCCGACAGGGGAACACTGAAGCTTTCTTT

j_gene: TRBJ1-1
abundance: -
d_gene: -
v_gene: TRBV7-9
CDR3aa: CASSSPGSSEAFF
CDR3nt: TGTGCCAGCAGCTCCCCGGGATCCTCTGAAGCTTTCTTT

j_gene: TRBJ1-2
abundance: -
d_gene: TRBD1
v_gene: TRBV9
CDR3aa: CASSVTGGANYGYTF
CDR3nt: TGTGCCAGCAGCGTAACAGGGGGCGCGAATTATGGCTACACCTTC

j_gene: TRBJ2-3
abundance: -
d_gene: TRBD2
v_gene: TRBV13
CDR3aa: CASSLLGLAGETQYF
CDR3nt: TGTGCCAGCAGCTTACTTGGACTAGCGGGGGAAACGCAGTATTTT

j_gene: TRBJ2-2
abundance: -
d_gene: -
v_gene: TRBV19
CDR3aa: CASSLGRLNTGELFF
CDR3nt: TGTGCCAGTAGCCTTGGGAGGTTGAACACCGGGGAGCTGTTTTTT

j_gene: TRBJ2-5
abundance: -
d_gene: -
v_gene: TRBV20-1
CDR3aa: CSASRDFQETQYF
CDR3nt: TGCAGTGCTAGTCGGGACTTCCAAGAGACCCAGTACTTC

j_gene: TRBJ1-6
abundance: -
d_gene: TRBD1
v_gene: TRBV6-5
CDR3aa: CASSYRGQDNSPLHF
CDR3nt: TGTGCCAGCAGTTACAGGGGGCAGGATAATTCACCCCTCCACTTT

j_gene: TRBJ1-1
abundance: -
d_gene: TRBD1
v_gene: TRBV7-2
CDR3aa: CASSSDLGQVNTEAFF
CDR3nt: TGTGCCAGCAGCTCGGATCTGGGACAGGTGAACACTGAAGCTTTCTTT